This TCR beta chain is drawn from a study of T cells after posttransplantation cyclophosphamide. General study findings and limits: Recipient CMV seropositivity and CMV reactivation strongly tracked TRB clonality. Donor-recipient repertoire similarity was low at 1-2 months, rising over year one.

This related bone marrow graft donor gave peripheral blood on the day of marrow donation. This clone came up many times. Its antigen remains unidentified. Libraries were prepared by immunoSEQ multiplex PCR; TCRdb keeps only in-frame clonotypes and omits some of them. Reported are approximately 25,000 clones, none seen only once; the ten largest carry about 4.5%. The CDR3 sequence is 17 residues long. Germline V lookup: CDR1 ENHRY, CDR2 SYGVKD. V lost 2 bases and J lost 2, with 16 bases in between. Sequenced sample: PBMCs. The chain is built from TRBV10-3 and TRBJ1-3, with TRBD1 as a possible D gene (5 bases). The clonotype comes from a woman aged 45-65 years in good health, CMV-negative, and a related stem cell transplant donor. The CDR3 coding sequence is TGTGCCATCAGTGAGGGAGCAGGGCTTTTAGCTGGAAACACCATATATTTT. It codes for CAISEGAGLLAGNTIYF.